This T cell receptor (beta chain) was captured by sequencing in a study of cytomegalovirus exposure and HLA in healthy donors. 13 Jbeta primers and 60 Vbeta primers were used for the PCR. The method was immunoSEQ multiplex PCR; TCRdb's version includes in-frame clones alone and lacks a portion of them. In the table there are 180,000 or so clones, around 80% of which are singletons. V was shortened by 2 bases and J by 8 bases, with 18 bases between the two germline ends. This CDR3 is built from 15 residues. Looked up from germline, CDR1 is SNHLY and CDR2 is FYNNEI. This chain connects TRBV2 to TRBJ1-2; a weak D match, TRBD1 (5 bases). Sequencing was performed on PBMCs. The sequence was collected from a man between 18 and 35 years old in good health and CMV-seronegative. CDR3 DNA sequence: TGTGCCAGCAGTGAATTCCAGGTTGGAGGGGTAGGCTACACCTTC. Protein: CASSEFQVGGVGYTF.